This TCR beta chain was documented in a study of control samples from healthy donors and cancer patients. The data were produced by immunoSEQ multiplex PCR, yet TCRdb's version contains in-frame clones alone and is incomplete. The sample comprises roughly 73,000 clones, over 75% of which are singletons, and 25% to 35% rests with the top ten. This receptor was taken from a man aged 50 to 59 in good health. The sequenced material came from blood.

The CDR3 DNA is TGCAGTGCTTCAGGGGTCACTGAAGCTTTCTTT. This codes for CSASGVTEAFF. The gene calls are TRBV20-1 and TRBJ1-1; the D gene is possibly TRBD1 (6 bases). The V end was cut by 5 bases, the J end by 4 bases, with 8 bases between. This CDR3 is 11 amino acids long. CDR1 is DFQATT, CDR2 SNEGSKA, per germline (reference sequence).